The next 12 T cell receptor beta chains were all read from a single sample in a study of blood T cell repertoires in COVID-19. Assay used: immunoSEQ multiplex PCR; TCRdb lists only in-frame clones, some missing. Here the sample spans tens of thousands of clones, around 91% being singletons. The sample was peripheral blood. These receptors originate from a man in his 70s with active or convalescent COVID-19.

This sequence joins TRBV4-2 and TRBJ1-3, with D maybe TRBD1 (6 bases). The CDR3 spans 17 residues. Germline CDR1 reads LGHNA; CDR2 reads YNFKEQ. The ends were cut back, 3 bases at V and 0 bases at J, with 15 bases in the middle. CDR3 DNA: TGTGCCAGCAGCCACACGAAGGGGGGGCTCTCTGGAAACACCATATATTTT. Protein sequence: CASSHTKGGLSGNTIYF.

This clone was counted once. The chain couples TRBV20-1 to TRBJ1-5; D is perhaps TRBD1 (5 bases). CDR3 length: 15 amino acids. The germline V and J ends were trimmed by 3 bases and 2 bases, with 14 bases remaining between them. Germline V gives CDR1 DFQATT, CDR2 SNEGSKA (reference sequence). CDR3 residues: CSASPSRGGNQPQHF. DNA of the CDR3: TGCAGTGCTAGTCCCTCGCGGGGGGGCAATCAGCCCCAGCATTTT.

As regards this clone: One junction end disagrees with the germline gene, perhaps due to a read error. V is TRBV7-9 and J is TRBJ2-3; no clear D gene. Germline V gene sequence: CDR1 SEHNR, CDR2 FQNEAQ (reference sequence). The CDR3 consists of 12 residues. In DNA form, the CDR3 reads TGTGCCAGCAGCTTAGACGATCCTACGAAGTATTTT. Amino acid sequence: CASSLDDPTKYF.

The chain employs TRBV6-5 and TRBJ2-1, with D unresolved. The germline V and J ends were trimmed by 0 bases and 2 bases, with 8 bases remaining between them. The CDR3 sequence is 15 residues long. Germline V gene sequence: CDR1 MNHEY, CDR2 SVGAGI. The CDR3 sequence: CASSYSADPYNEQFF. DNA of the CDR3: TGTGCCAGCAGTTACTCGGCTGATCCCTACAATGAGCAGTTCTTC.

V usage is TRBV25-1 and J usage is TRBJ1-4, with 8 bases matching TRBD1. Trimming removed 1 base from V and 6 bases from J; junction bases left unmatched: 10. The CDR3 totals 17 residues. Germline-derived CDR1 and CDR2 are MGHDK and SYGVNS. The CDR3 DNA is TGTGCCAGCAGTGAATCGGACGACAGGGGAAGTTATGAAAAACTGTTTTTT. It codes for CASSESDDRGSYEKLFF.

The genes are TRBV7-2 and TRBJ2-5; D remains ambiguous. The ends were cut back, 2 bases at V and 5 bases at J, with 12 bases in the middle. The CDR3 runs to 14 residues. Germline loops: CDR1 SGHTA, CDR2 FQGNSA. The CDR3 here is CASSLIGSRETQYF. The CDR3 coding sequence is TGTGCCAGCAGCTTAATAGGTTCTAGGGAGACCCAGTACTTC.

CDR3 DNA sequence: TGCGCCAGCAGCGCTAACACAGGTACTGAAGCTTTCTTT. Translating gives CASSANTGTEAFF. V is TRBV5-1 and J is TRBJ1-1; D is possibly TRBD1 (5 bases). Germline V gives CDR1 SGHRS, CDR2 YFSETQ. The CDR3 length is 13 residues. Trimming took 4 bases from V and 5 from J, leaving 12 bases between them.

J is TRBJ2-7 and V is TRBV18; 14 bases match TRBD2. The CDR3 is 17 amino acids. V shed 3 bases, J shed 2 bases, and the junction held 6 bases outside the gene matches. The V gene's germline CDR1 is KGHSH and CDR2 LQKENI. The DNA of the CDR3 is TGTGCCAGCTCACCGGGACTAGCGGGGGCCCACACCTACGAGCAGTACTTC. It specifies CASSPGLAGAHTYEQYF.

The chain recombines TRBV4-1 with TRBJ2-3; TRBD2 agrees at 13 bases. CDR1 MGHRA and CDR2 YSYEKL come from the germline V gene. V shed 1 base and J 1 base; nucleotides not matched to a gene: 2. The CDR3 consists of 17 residues. The CDR3 DNA is TGCGCCAGCAGCCAAGGGACTAGCGGGAGACGCACAGATACGCAGTATTTT. This translates into CASSQGTSGRRTDTQYF.

This chain joins TRBV2 and TRBJ1-2; 8 bases fit TRBD1. Germline loops: CDR1 SNHLY, CDR2 FYNNEI. V dropped 5 bases and J dropped 3; count of bases not matched to a gene: 2. The CDR3 sequence is 13 residues long. CDR3 bases: TGTGCCAGCAGTTCGGACAGGGACTATGGCTACACCTTC. This translates into CASSSDRDYGYTF. The variable domain in full, completed from reference TRBV2 and TRBJ1-2, reads EPEVTQTPSHQVTQMGQEVILRCVPISNHLYFYWYRQILGQKVEFLVSFYNNEISEKSEIFDDQFSVERPDGSNFTLKIRSTKLEDSAMYFCASSSDRDYGYTFGSGTRLTVV.

V usage is TRBV19 and J usage is TRBJ2-6, with D perhaps matching TRBD1 (5 bases). The germline gives CDR1 LNHDA, CDR2 SQIVND (reference sequence). The CDR3 runs to 16 residues. The V end lost 1 base, the J end lost 2 bases, and 9 bases lay between the germline ends. CDR3 amino acids: CASSIVARAGANVLTF. The CDR3 bases are TGTGCCAGTAGTATAGTGGCCAGGGCTGGGGCCAACGTCCTGACTTTC.

This chain uses TRBV2 with TRBJ2-7, with 9 bases aligning to TRBD1. CDR1 is SNHLY and CDR2 is FYNNEI in the germline V gene. The CDR3 runs 14 residues. V lost 6 bases and J lost 3; bases outside the gene matches: 6. The CDR3 spells CASREPGQGYEQYF. CDR3 DNA sequence: TGTGCCAGCAGAGAGCCGGGACAGGGCTACGAGCAGTACTTC. Drawing the rest from reference TRBV2 and TRBJ2-7, the complete variable domain is EPEVTQTPSHQVTQMGQEVILRCVPISNHLYFYWYRQILGQKVEFLVSFYNNEISEKSEIFDDQFSVERPDGSNFTLKIRSTKLEDSAMYFCASREPGQGYEQYFGPGTRLTVT.